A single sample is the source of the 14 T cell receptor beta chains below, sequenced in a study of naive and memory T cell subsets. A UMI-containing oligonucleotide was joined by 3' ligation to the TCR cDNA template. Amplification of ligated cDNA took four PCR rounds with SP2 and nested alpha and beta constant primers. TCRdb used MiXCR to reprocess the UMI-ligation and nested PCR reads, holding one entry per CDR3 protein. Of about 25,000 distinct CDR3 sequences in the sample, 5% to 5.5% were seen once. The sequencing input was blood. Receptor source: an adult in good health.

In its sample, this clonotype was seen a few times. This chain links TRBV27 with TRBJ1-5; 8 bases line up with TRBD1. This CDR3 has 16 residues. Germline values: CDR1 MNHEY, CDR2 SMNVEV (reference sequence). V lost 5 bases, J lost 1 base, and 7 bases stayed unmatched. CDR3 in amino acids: CASSTWTGLSNQPQHF. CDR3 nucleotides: TGTGCCAGCAGTACCTGGACAGGGCTAAGCAATCAGCCCCAGCATTTT.

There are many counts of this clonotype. CDR3 amino acids: CASNKMNTEAFF. In DNA form, the CDR3 reads TGTGCCAGCAATAAAATGAACACTGAAGCTTTCTTT. The genes are TRBV6-1 and TRBJ1-1; D remains unclear. CDR1 and CDR2 (germline): MNHNS, SASEGT. The V end was cut by 7 bases, the J end by 0 bases, with 6 bases between. The CDR3 is made up of 12 amino acids.

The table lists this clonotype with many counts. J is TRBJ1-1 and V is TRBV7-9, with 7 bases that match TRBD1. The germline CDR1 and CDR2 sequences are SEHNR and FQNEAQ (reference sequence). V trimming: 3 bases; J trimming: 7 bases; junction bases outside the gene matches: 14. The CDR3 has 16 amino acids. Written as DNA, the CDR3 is TGTGCCAGCAGCTTCTCACAGGGGAAAGGGAACGGTGAAGCTTTCTTT. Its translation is CASSFSQGKGNGEAFF.

The CDR3 reads CASSYEYNSGNTIYF. The CDR3 bases are TGTGCCAGCAGTTACGAATACAATTCTGGAAACACCATATATTTT. This chain joins TRBV6-5 and TRBJ1-3; D remains ambiguous. CDR3 length: 15 residues. V gave up 2 bases and J gave up 1 base, with 9 bases separating them. Per germline, CDR1 MNHEY and CDR2 SVGAGI.

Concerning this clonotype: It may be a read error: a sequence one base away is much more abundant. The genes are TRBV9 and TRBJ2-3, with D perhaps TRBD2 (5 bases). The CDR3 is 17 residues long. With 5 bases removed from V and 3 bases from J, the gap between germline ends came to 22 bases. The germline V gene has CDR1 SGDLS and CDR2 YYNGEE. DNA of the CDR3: TGTGCCAGCAGACACCTTCGGGCCTCGGGGTCGACAGATACGCAGTATTTT. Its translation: CASRHLRASGSTDTQYF.

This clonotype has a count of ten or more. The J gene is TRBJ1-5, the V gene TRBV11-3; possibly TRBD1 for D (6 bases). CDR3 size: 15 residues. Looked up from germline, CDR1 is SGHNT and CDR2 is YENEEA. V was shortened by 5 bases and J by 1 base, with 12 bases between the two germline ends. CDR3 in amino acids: CASSPDRPSNQPQHF. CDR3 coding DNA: TGTGCCAGCAGCCCAGACAGGCCGAGCAATCAGCCCCAGCATTTT.

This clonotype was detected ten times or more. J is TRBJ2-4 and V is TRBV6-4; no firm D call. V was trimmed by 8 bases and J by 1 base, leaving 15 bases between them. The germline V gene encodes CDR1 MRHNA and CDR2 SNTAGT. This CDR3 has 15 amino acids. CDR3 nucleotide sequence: TGTGCCAGCTGGCGGCTGGGGTCCGCCAAAAACATTCAGTACTTC. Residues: CASWRLGSAKNIQYF.

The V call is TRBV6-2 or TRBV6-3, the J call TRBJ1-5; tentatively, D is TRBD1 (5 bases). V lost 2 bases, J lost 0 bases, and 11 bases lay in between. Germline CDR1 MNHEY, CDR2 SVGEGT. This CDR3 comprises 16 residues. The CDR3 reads CASSYSRGVSNQPQHF. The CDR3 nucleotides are TGTGCCAGCAGTTACAGTCGAGGGGTTAGCAATCAGCCCCAGCATTTT.

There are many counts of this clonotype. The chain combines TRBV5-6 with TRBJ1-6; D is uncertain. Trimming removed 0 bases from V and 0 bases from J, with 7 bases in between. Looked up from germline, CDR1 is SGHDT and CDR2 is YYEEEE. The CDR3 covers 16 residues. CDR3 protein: CASSLDKSSYNSPLHF. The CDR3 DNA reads TGTGCCAGCAGCTTGGACAAGAGCTCCTATAATTCACCCCTCCACTTT.

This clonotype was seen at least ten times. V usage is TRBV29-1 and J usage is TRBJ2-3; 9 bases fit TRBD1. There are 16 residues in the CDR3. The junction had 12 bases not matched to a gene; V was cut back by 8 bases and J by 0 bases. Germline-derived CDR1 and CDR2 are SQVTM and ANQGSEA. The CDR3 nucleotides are TGCAGCTTACAGGGGGCCTCGGACTCTAGCACAGATACGCAGTATTTT. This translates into CSLQGASDSSTDTQYF.

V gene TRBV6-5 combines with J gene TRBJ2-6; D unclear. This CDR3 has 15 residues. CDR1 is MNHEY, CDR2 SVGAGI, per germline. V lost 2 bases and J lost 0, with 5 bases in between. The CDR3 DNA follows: TGTGCCAGCAGTTACGCTAACTCTGGGGCCAACGTCCTGACTTTC. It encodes CASSYANSGANVLTF.

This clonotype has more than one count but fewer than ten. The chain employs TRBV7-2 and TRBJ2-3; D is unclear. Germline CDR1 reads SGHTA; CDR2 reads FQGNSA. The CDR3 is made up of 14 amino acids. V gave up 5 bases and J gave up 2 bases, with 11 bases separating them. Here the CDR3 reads CASSQGRSTDTQYF. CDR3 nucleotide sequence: TGTGCCAGCAGCCAAGGACGGTCCACAGATACGCAGTATTTT. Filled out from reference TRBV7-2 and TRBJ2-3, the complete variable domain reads GAGVSQSPSNKVTEKGKDVELRCDPISGHTALYWYRQSLGQGLEFLIYFQGNSAPDKSGLPSDRFSAERTGGSVSTLTIQRTQQEDSAVYLCASSQGRSTDTQYFGPGTRLTVL.

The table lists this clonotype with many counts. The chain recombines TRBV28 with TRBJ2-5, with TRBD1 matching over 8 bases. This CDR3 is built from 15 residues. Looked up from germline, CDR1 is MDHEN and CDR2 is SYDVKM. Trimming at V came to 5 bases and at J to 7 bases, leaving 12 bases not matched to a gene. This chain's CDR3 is CASSRQGQGKGTQYF. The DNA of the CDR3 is TGTGCCAGCAGTCGCCAAGGACAGGGAAAGGGGACCCAGTACTTC.

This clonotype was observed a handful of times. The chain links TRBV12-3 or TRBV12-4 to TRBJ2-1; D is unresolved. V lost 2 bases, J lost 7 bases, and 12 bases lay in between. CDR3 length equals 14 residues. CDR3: CASSLPPGKNEQFF. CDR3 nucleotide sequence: TGTGCCAGCAGTTTACCCCCCGGAAAAAATGAGCAGTTCTTC.